This T cell receptor (beta chain) is drawn from a study of OX40 agonist ivuxolimab in advanced cancers. Overall study context: Patients were treated with ivuxolimab, an agonistic anti-OX40 (CD134) antibody.

Measured with immunoSEQ multiplex PCR; TCRdb has only the in-frame clones, and not every one. This sample carries tens of thousands of clones, 82% of them seen once, and the ten largest clones take roughly 2%. Baseline was the first blood sampling point, followed by cycle 4 day 1 and cycle 7 day 1. The CDR3 runs to 16 residues. The V and J ends lost 3 bases and 6 bases respectively, with 19 bases between them. Germline V gene data show CDR1 as SGDLS and CDR2 as YYNGEE. The study's findings and limits: CD8+ T cells were the subset that, on average, had more expanded clones than CD4+.

Worth noting for this clone: Its antigen is undetermined.

The sequence derives from an adult with an advanced solid tumor such as melanoma, head and neck, liver or kidney cancer. The sequenced sample was CD4+ or CD8+ T cells sorted from blood, obtained in a trial of the OX40 agonist ivuxolimab. V is TRBV9 and J is TRBJ2-1; D call uncertain. The CDR3 bases are TGTGCCAGCAGCGCTCGAGTGCTTACCCGCGTCAATGAGCAGTTCTTC. It is translated as CASSARVLTRVNEQFF.